These 21 T cell receptor beta chains share one sample of origin, sequenced in a study of T cell responses to AZD1222 COVID-19 vaccine. Clones were read by immunoSEQ multiplex PCR, and TCRdb kept only the in-frame ones, dropping some. The sample yields roughly 150,000 clones, just under 95% seen once. The material was peripheral blood, obtained 28 days after the second AZD1222 dose. These receptors all stem from an adult who received the AZD1222 COVID-19 vaccine.

V gene TRBV18 combines with J gene TRBJ1-5; D is unresolved. CDR1 and CDR2 from the germline V gene are KGHSH and LQKENI. With 2 bases removed from V and 7 bases from J, the gap between germline ends came to 6 bases. The CDR3 covers 12 residues. The CDR3 bases are TGTGCCAGCTCACCAGATTCGCAGCCCCAGCATTTT. Its protein product is CASSPDSQPQHF.

This sequence joins TRBV19 and TRBJ2-5, with a possible D match to TRBD1 (6 bases). Germline-derived CDR1 and CDR2 are LNHDA and SQIVND (reference sequence). V lost 4 bases to trimming and J lost 3 bases, with 9 bases between them. The CDR3 spans 13 residues. CDR3 residues: CASSTGTKETQYF. CDR3 nucleotide sequence: TGTGCCAGTAGTACCGGGACAAAAGAGACCCAGTACTTC.

The chain employs TRBV10-3 and TRBJ2-1; TRBD1 matches 10 bases. J gave up 6 bases and V 3 bases, and 8 bases lay outside the gene matches. This CDR3 comprises 16 residues. Germline CDR1 is ENHRY and CDR2 is SYGVKD. In nucleotides, the CDR3 is TGTGCCATCAGTGACCTCGGGACAGGGGCCTTCAATGAGCAGTTCTTC. Its protein is CAISDLGTGAFNEQFF.

CDR3 loop: CASSVGEEGYYGYTF. CDR3 DNA: TGTGCCAGCAGCGTAGGGGAAGAGGGTTACTATGGCTACACCTTC. The chain has TRBV9 and TRBJ1-2; D is uncertain. V was clipped by 0 bases and J by 3 bases, with 12 bases between them. The CDR3 covers 15 residues. The V gene's germline CDR1 is SGDLS and CDR2 YYNGEE.

The chain uses TRBV2 and TRBJ2-7; the D gene is possibly TRBD1 (5 bases). This CDR3 contains 13 residues. V gave up 4 bases and J gave up 0 bases, with 7 bases separating them. Germline CDR1 SNHLY, CDR2 FYNNEI. The CDR3 spells CASSADNSYEQYF. Written as DNA, the CDR3 is TGTGCCAGCAGTGCGGACAACTCCTACGAGCAGTACTTC.

The V and J genes are TRBV5-4 and TRBJ1-2; TRBD1 matches 7 bases. The germline CDR1 and CDR2 sequences are SGHNT and YYREEE (reference sequence). The trim removed 4 bases at V and 3 bases at J, leaving 9 bases unmatched. This CDR3 contains 15 residues. CDR3 protein: CASSLLTGSDYGYTF. CDR3 coding DNA: TGTGCCAGCAGCCTGCTGACAGGGAGTGACTATGGCTACACCTTC.

The chain joins TRBV6-6 to TRBJ2-3; TRBD2 might be the D (6 bases). V lost 0 bases to trimming and J lost 6 bases, with 7 bases between them. This CDR3 has 13 residues. Germline V gene lookup returns CDR1 MNHNY and CDR2 SVGAGI (reference sequence). CDR3 residues: CASSYSRGDTQYF. DNA for the CDR3: TGTGCCAGCAGTTACTCCCGGGGGGATACGCAGTATTTT.

This chain uses TRBV27 with TRBJ1-5, with TRBD1 as a possible D gene (5 bases). The germline CDR1 and CDR2 sequences are MNHEY and SMNVEV (reference sequence). Deletions cut 5 bases from V and 6 bases from J, with 11 bases between. CDR3 length: 13 amino acids. Here the CDR3 reads CASSPPGFQPQHF. CDR3 nucleotide sequence: TGTGCCAGCAGTCCCCCAGGGTTTCAGCCCCAGCATTTT.

This clone was recorded only once. This chain uses TRBV2 with TRBJ1-4, with 7 bases matching TRBD1. CDR3 length equals 14 residues. V trimming: 3 bases; J trimming: 10 bases; junction bases outside the gene matches: 8. In germline, CDR1 is SNHLY, CDR2 FYNNEI. The CDR3 DNA reads TGTGCCAGCAGTGATGGGGATCAGGGGGGAAAACTGTTTTTT. Translated: CASSDGDQGGKLFF.

This chain uses TRBV27 with TRBJ1-6; tentative D call: TRBD1 (6 bases). The length of the CDR3 is 17 residues. Germline CDR1 and CDR2: MNHEY and SMNVEV (reference sequence). V gave up 0 bases and J gave up 6 bases, with 15 bases separating them. The CDR3 is CASSLSATAGANSPLHF. The CDR3 nucleotides read TGTGCCAGCAGTTTATCGGCAACGGCGGGGGCTAATTCACCCCTCCACTTT.

The rearrangement uses TRBV7-9 and TRBJ2-5; maybe TRBD1 (6 bases). The germline gives CDR1 SEHNR, CDR2 FQNEAQ (reference sequence). CDR3 length equals 14 residues. V was pared by 5 bases and J by 4 bases, with 14 bases between. This CDR3 reads CASSPRQARETQYF. CDR3 nucleotides: TGTGCCAGCAGCCCCCGACAGGCGCGAGAGACCCAGTACTTC.

This sequence joins TRBV30 and TRBJ1-4; maybe TRBD1 (5 bases). Germline assignment: CDR1 GTSNPN and CDR2 SVGIG (reference sequence). This CDR3 has 15 residues. V was clipped by 4 bases and J by 4 bases, with 16 bases between them. The CDR3 bases are TGTGCCTGGACCTCCTTGGCAGGGTATAATGAAAAACTGTTTTTT. Its protein is CAWTSLAGYNEKLFF.

The chain combines TRBV24-1 with TRBJ1-5, with 10 bases fitting TRBD1. This CDR3 region has 16 residues. V was pared by 7 bases and J by 0 bases, with 5 bases of the junction left unmatched. Germline V lookup: CDR1 KGHDR, CDR2 SFDVKD. The CDR3, as DNA: TGTGCCACCAGCGACGGGACAGGGGATAGCAATCAGCCCCAGCATTTT. It specifies CATSDGTGDSNQPQHF.

This rearrangement joins TRBV6-5 to TRBJ2-1; TRBD2 aligns across 11 bases. The CDR3 is made up of 15 amino acids. Per germline, CDR1 MNHEY and CDR2 SVGAGI. The trim removed 8 bases at V and 6 bases at J, leaving 9 bases unmatched. The CDR3 loop reads CASDSGTSGSNEQFF. CDR3 in DNA: TGTGCCAGCGATTCCGGGACTAGCGGCTCCAATGAGCAGTTCTTC.

This clone has a handful of counts. The chain is built from TRBV6-5 and TRBJ1-5, with D unresolved. The CDR3 is made up of 13 amino acids. V lost 5 bases and J 1 base, leaving 6 bases between the germline ends. The germline gives CDR1 MNHEY, CDR2 SVGAGI. CDR3: CASSTNSNQPQHF. CDR3 coding DNA: TGTGCCAGCAGTACTAACAGCAATCAGCCCCAGCATTTT.

The J gene is TRBJ1-1, the V gene TRBV6-5, with D hard to call. CDR3 size: 14 residues. V lost 6 bases and J lost 3, with 14 bases in between. From germline, CDR1 is MNHEY and CDR2 SVGAGI. In DNA form, the CDR3 reads TGTGCCAGCAGCCCCCTAGGTCTCGACACTGAAGCTTTCTTT. This encodes CASSPLGLDTEAFF.

The chain combines TRBV5-1 with TRBJ2-1, with TRBD1 matching over 12 bases. V trimming: 4 bases; J trimming: 5 bases; junction bases outside the gene matches: 10. Per the germline V gene, CDR1 is SGHRS and CDR2 is YFSETQ. The CDR3 has 17 amino acids. Here the CDR3 DNA reads TGCGCCAGCAGCCCCTTATTCGGGACAGGGGGCAACAATGAGCAGTTCTTC. Translating gives CASSPLFGTGGNNEQFF.

The rearrangement joins TRBV4-1 to TRBJ1-6; D is ambiguous. The ends were cut back, 6 bases at V and 3 bases at J, with 12 bases in the middle. Germline V gene lookup returns CDR1 MGHRA and CDR2 YSYEKL. The CDR3 sequence is 15 residues long. CDR3 region: CASRHPELYNSPLHF. In nucleotides, the CDR3 is TGCGCCAGCAGGCATCCTGAGCTCTATAATTCACCCCTCCACTTT.

The V gene is TRBV6-5, the J gene TRBJ2-3; 12 bases match TRBD2. CDR1 is MNHEY and CDR2 is SVGAGI in the germline V gene. This CDR3 is built from 15 residues. The V and J ends lost 6 bases and 7 bases, in that order; junction bases with no gene match: 8. The CDR3 loop reads CASSPTSGGSHTQYF. For the CDR3, the DNA is TGTGCCAGCAGCCCAACTAGCGGGGGGTCCCATACGCAGTATTTT.

The V gene is TRBV7-9, the J gene TRBJ1-1, with D perhaps TRBD1 (5 bases). V lost 5 bases and J 3 bases, leaving 7 bases between the germline ends. Germline V lookup: CDR1 SEHNR, CDR2 FQNEAQ (reference sequence). This CDR3 is 12 amino acids long. The CDR3 region is CASSRGDTEAFF. CDR3 nucleotides: TGTGCCAGCAGCAGAGGGGACACTGAAGCTTTCTTT.

The J gene is TRBJ1-1, the V gene TRBV2; 8 bases agree with TRBD1. The CDR3 runs 14 residues. Per germline, CDR1 SNHLY and CDR2 FYNNEI. V shed 7 bases and J 1 base; nucleotides not matched to a gene: 5. In DNA, the CDR3 is TGTGCCAGCACCGATGGACAGGGGAACACTGAAGCTTTCTTT. Translation gives CASTDGQGNTEAFF.